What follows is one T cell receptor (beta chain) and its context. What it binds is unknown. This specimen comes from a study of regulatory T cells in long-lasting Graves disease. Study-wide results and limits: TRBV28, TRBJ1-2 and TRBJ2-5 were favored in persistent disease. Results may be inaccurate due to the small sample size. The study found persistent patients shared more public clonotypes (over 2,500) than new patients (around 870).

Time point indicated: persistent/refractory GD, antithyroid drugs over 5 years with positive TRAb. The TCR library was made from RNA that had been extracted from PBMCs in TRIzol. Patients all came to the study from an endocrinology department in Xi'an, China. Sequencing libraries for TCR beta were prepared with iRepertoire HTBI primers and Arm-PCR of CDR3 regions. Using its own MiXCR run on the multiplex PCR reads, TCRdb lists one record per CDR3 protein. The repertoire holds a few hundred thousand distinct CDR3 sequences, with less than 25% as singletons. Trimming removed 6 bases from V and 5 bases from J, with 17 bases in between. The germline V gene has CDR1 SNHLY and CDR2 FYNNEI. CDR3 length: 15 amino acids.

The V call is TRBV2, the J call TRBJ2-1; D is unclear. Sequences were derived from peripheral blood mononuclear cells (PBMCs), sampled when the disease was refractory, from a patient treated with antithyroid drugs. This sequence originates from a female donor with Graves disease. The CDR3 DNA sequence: TGTGCCAGCAGGGTTTCGGGTCCGCCTAACAATGAGCAGTTCTTC. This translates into CASRVSGPPNNEQFF.